The T cell receptor (beta chain) described here comes from a study of Graves' ophthalmopathy and Graves' hyperthyroidism. At the level of the study: Investigators collected peripheral blood at initial diagnosis, before any treatment was given.

Concerning this clonotype itself: The antigen is undetermined.

TCR beta CDR3 regions were amplified from RNA transcripts. The workflow started with a first-round RT-PCR run with HTBI primers and then moved on to a second-round multiplex PCR. TCRdb passed the multiplex PCR reads through MiXCR, listing each CDR3 protein once. The sample shows about 700,000 distinct CDR3 sequences, roughly two fifths of them seen only once. From germline, CDR1 is MGHDK and CDR2 SYGVNS. Trimming stripped 3 bases from V and 3 bases from J, with 12 bases between. The CDR3 runs 14 residues. Moderate-to-severe activity, CAS ≥3, NOSPECS ≥4 and duration under 3 months were recorded for donors with ophthalmopathy. Study results and caveats: Among thyroid clonotypes expanded above 0.001 frequency, most also appeared in blood.

The source of this sequence is an adult man with Graves' ophthalmopathy. Source material: peripheral blood. This sequence joins TRBV25-1 and TRBJ2-7; D remains unclear. The CDR3 protein is CASSDFRSGYEQYF. The CDR3 DNA reads as TGTGCCAGCAGTGATTTTCGGTCAGGCTACGAGCAGTACTTC.